The 10 T cell receptor beta chains reported below all come from one sample, sequenced in a study of T cell responses to AZD1222 COVID-19 vaccine. Sequencing used immunoSEQ multiplex PCR; TCRdb keeps in-frame clones, though not all of them. The sample lists approximately 92,000 clones, about 91% occurring once. Sequences were derived from peripheral blood, sampled on day 0 of AZD1222 vaccination. The receptors shown here come from an adult in good health.

The rearrangement links TRBV11-1 to TRBJ1-1, with D tentatively TRBD1 (6 bases). CDR1 SGHAT and CDR2 FQDESV come from the germline V gene (reference sequence). This CDR3 contains 16 residues. V lost 2 bases to trimming and J lost 4 bases, with 17 bases between them. CDR3 sequence: CASSLSLQDSSTEAFF. In nucleotides, the CDR3 is TGTGCCAGCAGCTTATCCCTCCAGGACAGCAGCACTGAAGCTTTCTTT.

This chain connects TRBV19 to TRBJ1-2; 8 bases are shared with TRBD1. Looked up from germline, CDR1 is LNHDA and CDR2 is SQIVND (reference sequence). The CDR3 runs 16 residues. J lost 8 bases, V lost 1 base, and 12 bases had no gene match. In nucleotides, the CDR3 is TGTGCCAGTAGTATAGCCGCGATGGGGACAGGTGTGGGCTACACCTTC. Protein sequence: CASSIAAMGTGVGYTF.

V gene TRBV7-2 combines with J gene TRBJ2-1; D is unresolved. The CDR3 sequence is 15 residues long. Per the germline V gene, CDR1 is SGHTA and CDR2 is FQGNSA. The V and J ends lost 0 bases and 2 bases respectively, with 8 bases between them. CDR3 loop: CASSLAPTPYNEQFF. DNA for the CDR3: TGTGCCAGCAGCTTAGCGCCTACCCCCTACAATGAGCAGTTCTTC.

The rearrangement joins TRBV20-1 to TRBJ2-7; D gene uncertain. V lost 5 bases, J lost 4 bases, and 9 bases lay in between. Germline V gene sequence: CDR1 DFQATT, CDR2 SNEGSKA (reference sequence). This CDR3 contains 11 residues. The CDR3: CSALRSYEQYF. The CDR3 coding sequence is TGCAGTGCTCTAAGGAGTTACGAGCAGTACTTC.

The rearrangement joins TRBV6-5 to TRBJ1-1; D uncertain. V was cut by 7 bases and J by 0 bases, with 3 bases left in between. The germline CDR1 and CDR2 sequences are MNHEY and SVGAGI. The CDR3 runs to 11 residues. The CDR3 coding sequence is TGTGCCAGCAAAATGAACACTGAAGCTTTCTTT. This sequence encodes CASKMNTEAFF.

This chain uses TRBV7-9 with TRBJ1-5; D is unclear. Germline lookup yields CDR1 SEHNR and CDR2 FQNEAQ (reference sequence). CDR3 size: 14 residues. Trimming left V 2 bases short and J 0 bases short, with 5 bases between. This CDR3 reads CASSLQNSNQPQHF. Written as DNA, the CDR3 is TGTGCCAGCAGCTTACAAAATAGCAATCAGCCCCAGCATTTT.

The chain employs TRBV18 and TRBJ1-4; no clear D gene. The CDR3 is made up of 16 amino acids. Germline CDR1 is KGHSH and CDR2 is LQKENI. V was shortened by 4 bases and J by 4 bases, with 16 bases between the two germline ends. The CDR3 sequence is CASSQDGRAGNEKLFF. The CDR3 nucleotides read TGTGCCAGCTCACAGGACGGAAGAGCTGGTAATGAAAAACTGTTTTTT.

The chain is built from TRBV9 and TRBJ1-6, with D maybe TRBD1 (5 bases). V lost 0 bases and J 0 bases, leaving 7 bases between the germline ends. CDR1 is SGDLS and CDR2 is YYNGEE in the germline V gene. This CDR3 is built from 16 residues. CDR3 loop: CASSVEGSSYNSPLHF. In DNA form, the CDR3 reads TGTGCCAGCAGCGTAGAGGGGAGCTCCTATAATTCACCCCTCCACTTT.

The chain uses TRBV6-5 and TRBJ2-2; TRBD2 matches at 7 bases. This CDR3 is built from 14 residues. Germline CDR1 is MNHEY and CDR2 is SVGAGI. The junction had 4 bases not matched to a gene; V was cut back by 7 bases and J by 2 bases. CDR3 DNA: TGTGCCAGCATGGGACTATTAAACACCGGGGAGCTGTTTTTT. Amino acid sequence: CASMGLLNTGELFF.

The chain recombines TRBV5-6 with TRBJ1-5; 8 nucleotides line up with TRBD1. Germline V gives CDR1 SGHDT, CDR2 YYEEEE. The length of the CDR3 is 15 residues. With V trimmed by 3 bases and J by 1 base, 3 bases remained unmatched. The CDR3 DNA sequence: TGTGCCAGCAGCTCCGGGACAGGAAGCAATCAGCCCCAGCATTTT. Its protein is CASSSGTGSNQPQHF.